The T cell receptor (beta chain) described here comes from a study of T-cell reconstitution after alpha-beta-depleted transplantation in children. This clonotype occurred a few times. Construction of the TCRbeta library involved unique molecular identifiers. TCRdb re-called the PCR reads with MiXCR, one entry per CDR3 protein. Among around 600,000 distinct CDR3 sequences, about 10% were seen once, and the ten largest hold less than 5%. Specimen: PBMCs from the stem cell graft donor, collected from the stem cell graft. The source is a human donor who donated a stem cell graft to a child with acute myeloid leukemia.

Here the CDR3 DNA reads TGTGCCAGCCATGGGGGGACCAACTATGAGCAGTTCTTC. Encoded protein: CASHGGTNYEQFF. The chain has TRBV6-6 and TRBJ2-1, with D tentatively TRBD2 (6 bases). Trimming stripped 8 bases from V and 8 bases from J, with 16 bases between. Germline V CDR1 and CDR2: MNHNY, SVGAGI (reference sequence). The CDR3 extends over 13 amino acids.